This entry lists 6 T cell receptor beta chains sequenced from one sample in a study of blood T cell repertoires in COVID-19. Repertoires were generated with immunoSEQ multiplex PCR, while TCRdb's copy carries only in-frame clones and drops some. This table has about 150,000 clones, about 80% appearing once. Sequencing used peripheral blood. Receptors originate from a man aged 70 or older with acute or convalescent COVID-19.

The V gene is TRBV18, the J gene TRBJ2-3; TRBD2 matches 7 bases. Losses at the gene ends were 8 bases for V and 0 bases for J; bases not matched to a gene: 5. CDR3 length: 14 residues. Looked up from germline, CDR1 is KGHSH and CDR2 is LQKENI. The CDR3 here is CASLAVPSTDTQYF. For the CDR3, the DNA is TGTGCCAGCCTAGCGGTTCCTAGCACAGATACGCAGTATTTT.

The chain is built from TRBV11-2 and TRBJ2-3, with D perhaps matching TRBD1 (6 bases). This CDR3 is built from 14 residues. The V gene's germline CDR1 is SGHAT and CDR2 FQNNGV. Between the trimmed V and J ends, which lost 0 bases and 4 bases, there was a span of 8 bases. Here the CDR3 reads CASSLDRTADTQYF. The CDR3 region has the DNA TGTGCCAGCAGCTTAGACCGGACAGCAGATACGCAGTATTTT.

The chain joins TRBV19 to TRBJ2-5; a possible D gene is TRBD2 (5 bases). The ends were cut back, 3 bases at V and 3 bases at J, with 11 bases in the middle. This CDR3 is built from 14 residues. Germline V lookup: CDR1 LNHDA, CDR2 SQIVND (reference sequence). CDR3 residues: CASSIGINKETQYF. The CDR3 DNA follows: TGTGCCAGTAGTATCGGGATAAACAAAGAGACCCAGTACTTC. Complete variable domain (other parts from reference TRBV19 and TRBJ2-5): DGGITQSPKYLFRKEGQNVTLSCEQNLNHDAMYWYRQDPGQGLRLIYYSQIVNDFQKGDIAEGYSVSREKKESFPLTVTSAQKNPTAFYLCASSIGINKETQYFGPGTRLLVL.

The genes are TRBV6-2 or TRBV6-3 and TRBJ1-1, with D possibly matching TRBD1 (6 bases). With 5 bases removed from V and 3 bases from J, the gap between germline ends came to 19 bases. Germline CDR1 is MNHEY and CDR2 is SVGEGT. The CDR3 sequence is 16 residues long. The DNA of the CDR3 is TGTGCCAGCAGTACCGAAAAACAGGGATTTTACACTGAAGCTTTCTTT. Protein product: CASSTEKQGFYTEAFF.

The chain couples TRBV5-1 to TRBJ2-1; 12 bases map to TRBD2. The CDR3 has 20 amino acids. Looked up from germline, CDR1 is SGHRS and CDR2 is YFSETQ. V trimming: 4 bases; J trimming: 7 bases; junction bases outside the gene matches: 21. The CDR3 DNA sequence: TGCGCCAGCAGCCTGACCCCGGGACTAGCGGGCCTCTCGCCCCCAAATGAGCAGTTCTTC. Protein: CASSLTPGLAGLSPPNEQFF. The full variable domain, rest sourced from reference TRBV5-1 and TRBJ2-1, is KAGVTQTPRYLIKTRGQQVTLSCSPISGHRSVSWYQQTPGQGLQFLFEYFSETQRNKGNFPGRFSGRQFSNSRSEMNVSTLELGDSALYLCASSLTPGLAGLSPPNEQFFGPGTRLTVL.

CDR3 in DNA: TGTGCCAGCAGTCGCAGGGGGCGTGACAATCAGCCCCAGCATTTT. This sequence encodes CASSRRGRDNQPQHF. J is TRBJ1-5 and V is TRBV7-2; 8 nucleotides match TRBD1. The germline V gene encodes CDR1 SGHTA and CDR2 FQGNSA. V lost 6 bases and J lost 3; bases outside the gene matches: 7. CDR3 size: 15 residues.